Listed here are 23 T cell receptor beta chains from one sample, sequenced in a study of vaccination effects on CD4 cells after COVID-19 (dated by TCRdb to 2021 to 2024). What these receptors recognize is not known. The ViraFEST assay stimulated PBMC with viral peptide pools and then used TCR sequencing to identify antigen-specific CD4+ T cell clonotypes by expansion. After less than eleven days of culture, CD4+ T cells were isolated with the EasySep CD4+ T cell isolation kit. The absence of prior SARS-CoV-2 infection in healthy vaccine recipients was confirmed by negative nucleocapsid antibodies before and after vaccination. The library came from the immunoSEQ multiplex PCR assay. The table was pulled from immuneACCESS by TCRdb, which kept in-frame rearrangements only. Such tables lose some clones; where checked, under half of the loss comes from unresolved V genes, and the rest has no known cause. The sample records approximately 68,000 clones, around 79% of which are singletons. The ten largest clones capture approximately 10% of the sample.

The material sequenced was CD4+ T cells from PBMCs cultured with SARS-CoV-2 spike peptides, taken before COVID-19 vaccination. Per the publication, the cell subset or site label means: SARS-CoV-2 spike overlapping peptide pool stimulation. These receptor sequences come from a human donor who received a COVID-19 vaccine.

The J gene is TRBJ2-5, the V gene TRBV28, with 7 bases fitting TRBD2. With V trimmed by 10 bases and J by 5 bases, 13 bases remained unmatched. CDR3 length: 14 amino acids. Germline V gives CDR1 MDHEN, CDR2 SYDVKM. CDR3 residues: CATTSRSGLETQYF. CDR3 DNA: TGTGCCACGACTAGCAGGTCGGGTTTGGAGACCCAGTACTTC.

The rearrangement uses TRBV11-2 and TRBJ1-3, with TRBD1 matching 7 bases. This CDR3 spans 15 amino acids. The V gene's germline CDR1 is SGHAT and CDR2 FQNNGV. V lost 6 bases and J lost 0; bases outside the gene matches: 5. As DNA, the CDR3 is TGTGCCAGCAGTTTGACAGGGAGCTCTGGAAACACCATATATTTT. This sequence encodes CASSLTGSSGNTIYF.

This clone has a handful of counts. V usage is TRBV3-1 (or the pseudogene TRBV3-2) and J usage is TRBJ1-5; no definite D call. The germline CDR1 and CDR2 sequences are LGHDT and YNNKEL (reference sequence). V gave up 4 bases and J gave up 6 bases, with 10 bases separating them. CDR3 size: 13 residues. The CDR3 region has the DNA TGTGCCAGCAGCCGAGGGAAGGGTCAGCCCCAGCATTTT. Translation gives CASSRGKGQPQHF.

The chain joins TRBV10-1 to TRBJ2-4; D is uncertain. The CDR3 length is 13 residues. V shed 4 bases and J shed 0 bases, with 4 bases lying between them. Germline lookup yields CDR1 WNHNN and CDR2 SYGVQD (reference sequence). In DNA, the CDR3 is TGCGCCAGCAGTGGGGTAGCCAAAAACATTCAGTACTTC. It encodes CASSGVAKNIQYF.

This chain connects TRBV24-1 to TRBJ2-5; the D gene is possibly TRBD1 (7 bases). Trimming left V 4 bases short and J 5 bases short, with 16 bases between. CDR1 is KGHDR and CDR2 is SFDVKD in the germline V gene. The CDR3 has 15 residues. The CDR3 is CATSDLGAGGETQYF. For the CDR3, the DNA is TGTGCCACCAGTGACCTAGGGGCAGGGGGGGAGACCCAGTACTTC.

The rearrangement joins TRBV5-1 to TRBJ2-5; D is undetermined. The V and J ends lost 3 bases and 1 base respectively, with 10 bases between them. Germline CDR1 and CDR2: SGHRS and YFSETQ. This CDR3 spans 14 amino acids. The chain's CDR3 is CASSSGKIQETQYF. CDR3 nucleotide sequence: TGCGCCAGCAGCTCGGGCAAGATCCAAGAGACCCAGTACTTC.

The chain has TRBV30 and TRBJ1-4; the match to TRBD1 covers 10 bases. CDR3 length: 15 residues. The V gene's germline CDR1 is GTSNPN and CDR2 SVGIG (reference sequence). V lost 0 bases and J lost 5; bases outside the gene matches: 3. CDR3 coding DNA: TGTGCCTGGAGTGTGGGACAGGGGATCAATGAAAAACTGTTTTTT. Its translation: CAWSVGQGINEKLFF.

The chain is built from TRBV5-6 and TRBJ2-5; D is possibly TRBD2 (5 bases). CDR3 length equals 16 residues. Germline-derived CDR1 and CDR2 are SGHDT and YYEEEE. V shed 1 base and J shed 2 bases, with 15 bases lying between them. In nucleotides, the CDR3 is TGTGCCAGCAGCTTGATAGGAGCGGCAGATCAAGAGACCCAGTACTTC. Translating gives CASSLIGAADQETQYF. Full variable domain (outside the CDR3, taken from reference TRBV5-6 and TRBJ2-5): DAGVTQSPTHLIKTRGQQVTLRCSPKSGHDTVSWYQQALGQGPQFIFQYYEEEERQRGNFPDRFSGHQFPNYSSELNVNALLLGDSALYLCASSLIGAADQETQYFGPGTRLLVL.

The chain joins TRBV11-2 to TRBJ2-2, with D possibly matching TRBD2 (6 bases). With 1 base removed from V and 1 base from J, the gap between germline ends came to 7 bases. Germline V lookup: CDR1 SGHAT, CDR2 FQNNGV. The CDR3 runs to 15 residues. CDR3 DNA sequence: TGTGCCAGCAGCTTAGGCGGGGTGAACACCGGGGAGCTGTTTTTT. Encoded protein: CASSLGGVNTGELFF.

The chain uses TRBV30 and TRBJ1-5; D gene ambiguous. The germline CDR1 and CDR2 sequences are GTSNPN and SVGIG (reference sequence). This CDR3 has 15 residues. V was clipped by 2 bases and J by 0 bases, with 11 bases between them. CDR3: CAWSNGGNSNQPQHF. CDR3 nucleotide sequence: TGTGCCTGGAGTAATGGAGGTAATAGCAATCAGCCCCAGCATTTT.

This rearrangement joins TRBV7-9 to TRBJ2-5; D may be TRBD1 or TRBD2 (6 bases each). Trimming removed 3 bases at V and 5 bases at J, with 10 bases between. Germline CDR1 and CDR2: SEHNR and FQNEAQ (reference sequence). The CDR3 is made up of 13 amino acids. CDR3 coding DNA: TGTGCCAGCAGCTTTGGGGGGCGGGAGACCCAGTACTTC. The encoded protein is CASSFGGRETQYF. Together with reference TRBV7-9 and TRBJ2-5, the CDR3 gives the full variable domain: DTGVSQNPRHKITKRGQNVTFRCDPISEHNRLYWYRQTLGQGPEFLTYFQNEAQLEKSRLLSDRFSAERPKGSFSTLEIQRTEQGDSAMYLCASSFGGRETQYFGPGTRLLVL.

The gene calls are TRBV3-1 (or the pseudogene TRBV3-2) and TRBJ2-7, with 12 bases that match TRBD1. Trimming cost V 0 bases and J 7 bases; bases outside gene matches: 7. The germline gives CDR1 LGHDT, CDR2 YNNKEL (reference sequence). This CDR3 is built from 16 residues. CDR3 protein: CASSQDRGQGAGEQYV. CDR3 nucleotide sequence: TGTGCCAGCAGCCAAGATAGGGGACAGGGGGCAGGGGAGCAGTACGTC.

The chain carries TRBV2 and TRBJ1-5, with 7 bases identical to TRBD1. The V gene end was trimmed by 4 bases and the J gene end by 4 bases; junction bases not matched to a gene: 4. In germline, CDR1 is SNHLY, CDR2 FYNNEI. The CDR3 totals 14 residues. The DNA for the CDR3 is TGTGCCAGCAGTGGGGACAGCAGGAATCAGCCCCAGCATTTT. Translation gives CASSGDSRNQPQHF.

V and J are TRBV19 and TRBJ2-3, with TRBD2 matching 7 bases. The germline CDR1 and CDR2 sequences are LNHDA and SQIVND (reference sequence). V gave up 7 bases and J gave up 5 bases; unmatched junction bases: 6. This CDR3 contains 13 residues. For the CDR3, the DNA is TGTGCCAGTATCAGCGGGGTGGGAGATACGCAGTATTTT. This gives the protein CASISGVGDTQYF. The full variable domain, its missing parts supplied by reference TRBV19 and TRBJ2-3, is DGGITQSPKYLFRKEGQNVTLSCEQNLNHDAMYWYRQDPGQGLRLIYYSQIVNDFQKGDIAEGYSVSREKKESFPLTVTSAQKNPTAFYLCASISGVGDTQYFGPGTRLTVL.

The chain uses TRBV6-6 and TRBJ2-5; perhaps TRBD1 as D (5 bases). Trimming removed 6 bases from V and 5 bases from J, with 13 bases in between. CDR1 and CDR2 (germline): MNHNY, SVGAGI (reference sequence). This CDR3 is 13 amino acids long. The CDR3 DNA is TGTGCCAGCAGCCAGACAGCGCGCGAGACCCAGTACTTC. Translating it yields CASSQTARETQYF.

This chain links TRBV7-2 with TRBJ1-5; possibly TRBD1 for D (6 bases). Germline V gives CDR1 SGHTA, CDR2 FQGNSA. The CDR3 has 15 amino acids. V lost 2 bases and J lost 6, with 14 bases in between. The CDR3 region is CASSLKGGEAQPQHF. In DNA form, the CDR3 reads TGTGCCAGCAGCTTAAAAGGGGGTGAGGCTCAGCCCCAGCATTTT.

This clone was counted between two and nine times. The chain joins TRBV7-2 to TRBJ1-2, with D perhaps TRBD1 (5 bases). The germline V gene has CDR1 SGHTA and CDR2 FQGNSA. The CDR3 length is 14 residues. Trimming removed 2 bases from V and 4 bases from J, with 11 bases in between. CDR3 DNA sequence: TGTGCCAGCAGCTTAACCCCGGGACCCTATGGCTACACCTTC. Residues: CASSLTPGPYGYTF.

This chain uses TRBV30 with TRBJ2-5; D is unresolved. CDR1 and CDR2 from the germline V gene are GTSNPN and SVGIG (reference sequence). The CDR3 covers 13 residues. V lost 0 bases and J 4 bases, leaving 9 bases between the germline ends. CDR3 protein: CAWSVLSRETQYF. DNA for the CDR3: TGTGCCTGGAGTGTACTCTCGCGAGAGACCCAGTACTTC. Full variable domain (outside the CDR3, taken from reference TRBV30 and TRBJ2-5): SQTIHQWPATLVQPVGSPLSLECTVEGTSNPNLYWYRQAAGRGLQLLFYSVGIGQISSEVPQNLSASRPQDRQFILSSKKLLLSDSGFYLCAWSVLSRETQYFGPGTRLLVL.

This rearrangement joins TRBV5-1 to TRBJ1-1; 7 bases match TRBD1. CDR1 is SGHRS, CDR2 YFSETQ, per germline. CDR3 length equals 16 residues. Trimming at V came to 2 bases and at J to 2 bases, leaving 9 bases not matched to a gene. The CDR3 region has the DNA TGCGCCAGCAGCTTAACCGGGACAGCGATTAACACTGAAGCTTTCTTT. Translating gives CASSLTGTAINTEAFF.

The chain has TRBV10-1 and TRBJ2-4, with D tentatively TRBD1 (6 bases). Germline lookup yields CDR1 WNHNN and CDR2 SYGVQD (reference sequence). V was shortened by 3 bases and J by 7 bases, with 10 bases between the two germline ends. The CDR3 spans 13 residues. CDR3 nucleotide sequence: TGCGCCAGCAGTGACGGCAGGGGCAACATTCAGTACTTC. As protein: CASSDGRGNIQYF.

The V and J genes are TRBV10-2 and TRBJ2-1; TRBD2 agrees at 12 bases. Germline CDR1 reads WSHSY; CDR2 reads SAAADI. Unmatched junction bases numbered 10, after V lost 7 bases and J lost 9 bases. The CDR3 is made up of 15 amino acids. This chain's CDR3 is CASTGLAGSLGEQFF. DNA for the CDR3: TGCGCCAGCACTGGACTAGCGGGGTCTTTGGGTGAGCAGTTCTTC.

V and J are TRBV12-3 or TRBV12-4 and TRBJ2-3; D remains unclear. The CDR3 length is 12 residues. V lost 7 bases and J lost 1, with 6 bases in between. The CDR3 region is CASKGGTDTQYF. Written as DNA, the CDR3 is TGTGCCAGCAAGGGCGGCACAGATACGCAGTATTTT.

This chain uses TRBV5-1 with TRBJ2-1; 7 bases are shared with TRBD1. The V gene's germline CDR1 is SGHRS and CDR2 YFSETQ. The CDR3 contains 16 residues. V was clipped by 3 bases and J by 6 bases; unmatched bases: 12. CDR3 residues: CASSSETGSLINEQFF. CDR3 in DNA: TGCGCCAGCAGCTCGGAGACAGGGAGCCTAATCAATGAGCAGTTCTTC.